These 32 T cell receptor beta chains were all obtained from the same sample, sequenced in a study of post-analysis software for immune sequencing data. Presence of unique molecular identifiers characterized the TCR beta cDNA libraries. In TCRdb, the PCR reads were re-called with MiXCR into one record per CDR3 protein. The data show fewer than 900,000 distinct CDR3 sequences, just over 45% seen once. Study findings and constraints: There were several TRBV segments more frequent in patients than controls, and TRBV5-6, TRBV5-1 and TRBV20-1 were among them.

These TCRs are of unknown antigen specificity. Sequencing input: blood. These receptor sequences come from a girl aged 5 to 17 with multiple sclerosis.

This clonotype came up a few times. The J gene is TRBJ2-5, the V gene TRBV23-1; TRBD1 might be the D (7 bases). Gene TRBJ2-7 matches the end of the DNA better, so the J call may be wrong. TRBV23-1 is noted as an ORF with a role that remains uncertain. This CDR3 comprises 14 residues. DNA of the CDR3: TGCGCCAGCAGGATCAGGGGGGTGACCTACGAGCAGTACTTC. Encoded protein: CASRIRGVTYEQYF.

This clonotype was recorded once. This chain links TRBV4-1 with TRBJ2-7, with D perhaps matching TRBD1 (5 bases). V was clipped by 0 bases and J by 6 bases, with 12 bases between them. CDR1 and CDR2 (germline): MGHRA, YSYEKL. The CDR3 runs to 14 residues. CDR3: CASSQETAFSEQYF. The CDR3 DNA follows: TGCGCCAGCAGCCAAGAGACAGCTTTTAGCGAGCAGTACTTC.

The genes are TRBV5-6 and TRBJ1-5; D is uncertain. CDR1 SGHDT and CDR2 YYEEEE come from the germline V gene. CDR3 length: 16 residues. V was pared by 0 bases and J by 3 bases, with 13 bases between. This chain's CDR3 is CASSLASGRDNQPQHF. DNA of the CDR3: TGTGCCAGCAGCTTGGCCTCAGGACGGGACAATCAGCCCCAGCATTTT. Complete variable domain (other parts from reference TRBV5-6 and TRBJ1-5): DAGVTQSPTHLIKTRGQQVTLRCSPKSGHDTVSWYQQALGQGPQFIFQYYEEEERQRGNFPDRFSGHQFPNYSSELNVNALLLGDSALYLCASSLASGRDNQPQHFGDGTRLSIL.

This clonotype came up a few times. The chain combines TRBV6-1 with TRBJ1-2; D gene uncertain. V dropped 6 bases and J dropped 8 bases, with 22 bases sitting between them. Germline-derived CDR1 and CDR2 are MNHNS and SASEGT. CDR3 length: 15 residues. The chain's CDR3 is CASRDQTLGRGGYTF. Here the CDR3 DNA reads TGTGCCAGCAGGGACCAAACTCTAGGGCGTGGAGGCTACACCTTC.

This sequence joins TRBV29-1 and TRBJ1-1; 9 nucleotides agree with TRBD1. The ends lost 4 bases at V and 5 bases at J; junction bases unmatched: 11. Germline loops: CDR1 SQVTM, CDR2 ANQGSEA. This CDR3 spans 15 amino acids. The CDR3 loop reads CSVAGTGLSQTEAFF. The CDR3 coding sequence is TGCAGCGTTGCGGGGACAGGGTTATCTCAGACTGAAGCTTTCTTT.

This chain joins TRBV7-2 and TRBJ2-7; D unresolved. Trimming stripped 4 bases from V and 5 bases from J, with 12 bases between. From germline, CDR1 is SGHTA and CDR2 FQGNSA. CDR3 length: 13 amino acids. The chain's CDR3 is CASSYGPHNEQYF. The CDR3 region has the DNA TGTGCCAGCAGCTACGGACCACACAACGAGCAGTACTTC.

This clonotype has a handful of counts. The CDR3: CASSLTGFNYGYTF. The CDR3 DNA reads as TGTGCCAGCAGTCTCACAGGGTTTAACTATGGCTACACCTTC. The chain recombines TRBV5-6 with TRBJ1-2; D may be TRBD1 (6 bases). The V and J ends lost 5 bases and 1 base respectively, with 12 bases between them. The length of the CDR3 is 14 residues. Looked up from germline, CDR1 is SGHDT and CDR2 is YYEEEE.

This clonotype came up a few times. The chain is built from TRBV20-1 and TRBJ2-1; 7 nucleotides match TRBD2. The CDR3 has 15 amino acids. Unmatched junction bases numbered 15, after V lost 5 bases and J lost 8 bases. CDR1 DFQATT and CDR2 SNEGSKA come from the germline V gene (reference sequence). The CDR3: CSASLGLLLGDEQFF. The CDR3 coding sequence is TGCAGTGCTTCCCTGGGACTACTCCTCGGGGATGAGCAGTTCTTC.

The chain links TRBV20-1 to TRBJ1-2, with 9 bases lining up with TRBD1. CDR1 is DFQATT, CDR2 SNEGSKA, per germline (reference sequence). This CDR3 has 15 amino acids. Trimming took 6 bases from V and 4 from J; bases not matched to a gene: 12. This chain's CDR3 is CSARQGGGSSYGYTF. For the CDR3, the DNA is TGCAGTGCCAGACAGGGGGGTGGATCGAGCTATGGCTACACCTTC.

The V call is TRBV12-3 or TRBV12-4, the J call TRBJ1-6; the D is unclear. The V end lost 3 bases, the J end lost 8 bases, and 8 bases lay between the germline ends. This CDR3 is built from 13 residues. CDR3 in DNA: TGTGCCAGCAGTTTTTCTGGTCATTCACCCCTCCACTTT. The encoded protein is CASSFSGHSPLHF.

The rearrangement uses TRBV20-1 and TRBJ2-7, with 8 nucleotides matching TRBD1. CDR1 DFQATT and CDR2 SNEGSKA come from the germline V gene (reference sequence). The V gene end was trimmed by 6 bases and the J gene end by 6 bases; junction bases not matched to a gene: 13. There are 14 residues in the CDR3. The CDR3 loop is CSAKKQGVLSEQYF. The CDR3 DNA follows: TGCAGTGCCAAGAAACAGGGGGTTTTAAGCGAGCAGTACTTC.

This rearrangement joins TRBV7-2 to TRBJ1-1, with D possibly matching TRBD1 (5 bases). Germline-derived CDR1 and CDR2 are SGHTA and FQGNSA. CDR3 length: 16 amino acids. Between the trimmed V and J ends, which lost 2 bases and 1 base, there was a span of 14 bases. This CDR3 reads CASSLPSRTGNTEAFF. The DNA of the CDR3 is TGTGCCAGCAGCTTACCATCCCGAACAGGGAACACTGAAGCTTTCTTT.

This sequence joins TRBV7-6 and TRBJ2-6, with no clear D. This CDR3 region has 16 residues. V lost 4 bases, J lost 0 bases, and 10 bases lay in between. Germline-derived CDR1 and CDR2 are SGHVS and FNYEAQ. CDR3 in DNA: TGTGCCAGCAGCTCCGGACCACTCTCTGGGGCCAACGTCCTGACTTTC. Protein: CASSSGPLSGANVLTF. The full variable domain, with the rest looked up from reference TRBV7-6 and TRBJ2-6, is GAGVSQSPRYKVTKRGQDVALRCDPISGHVSLYWYRQALGQGPEFLTYFNYEAQQDKSGLPNDRFSAERPEGSISTLTIQRTEQRDSAMYRCASSSGPLSGANVLTFGAGSRLTVL.

This clonotype was seen a few times. The V and J genes are TRBV18 and TRBJ1-2; TRBD1 matches at 8 bases. The CDR3 contains 15 residues. CDR1 and CDR2 from the germline V gene are KGHSH and LQKENI. Trimming removed 0 bases from V and 8 bases from J; junction bases left unmatched: 8. DNA for the CDR3: TGTGCCAGCTCACCACCGTCTCTACAGGGGGAAGGCTACACCTTC. Residues: CASSPPSLQGEGYTF.

The genes are TRBV7-3 and TRBJ2-3, with 10 positions matching TRBD2. After removal of 1 base from V and 5 bases from J, the junction contained 6 bases not matched to a gene. This CDR3 spans 16 amino acids. Germline V gives CDR1 SGHTA, CDR2 FQGTGA. The DNA of the CDR3 is TGTGCCAGCAGCTTAAAAGGGAGACTAGCGGGAGATACGCAGTATTTT. It yields the protein CASSLKGRLAGDTQYF.

J is TRBJ2-5 and V is TRBV5-1; D remains unclear. V lost 3 bases to trimming and J lost 5 bases, with 11 bases between them. CDR3 length: 13 amino acids. CDR1 and CDR2 from the germline V gene are SGHRS and YFSETQ. The CDR3 sequence is CASSWGNGETQYF. In DNA, the CDR3 is TGCGCCAGCAGCTGGGGAAATGGGGAGACCCAGTACTTC.

The rearrangement uses TRBV20-1 and TRBJ2-3, with a tentative D call TRBD2 (5 bases). Deletions cut 7 bases from V and 2 bases from J, with 13 bases between. Germline CDR1 is DFQATT and CDR2 is SNEGSKA (reference sequence). The CDR3 consists of 13 residues. DNA for the CDR3: TGCAGTGTGGCGGACTTCTACACAGATACGCAGTATTTT. Protein: CSVADFYTDTQYF.

This chain connects TRBV20-1 to TRBJ1-1; 8 bases are shared with TRBD1. The CDR3 loop spans 12 amino acids. Germline lookup yields CDR1 DFQATT and CDR2 SNEGSKA (reference sequence). J was trimmed by 5 bases and V by 3 bases; bases with no gene match: 2. CDR3 residues: CSASRTGTEAFF. The CDR3, as DNA: TGCAGTGCTAGTCGGACAGGGACTGAAGCTTTCTTT.

The V and J genes are TRBV20-1 and TRBJ2-2, with 7 bases identical to TRBD2. Germline V gives CDR1 DFQATT, CDR2 SNEGSKA (reference sequence). After removal of 3 bases from V and 6 bases from J, the junction contained 10 bases not matched to a gene. The CDR3 sequence is 15 residues long. As DNA, the CDR3 is TGCAGTGCTAGGGCATCATGGACTAGGGCCGGGGAGCTGTTTTTT. Translation: CSARASWTRAGELFF.

The J gene is TRBJ2-7, the V gene TRBV11-2; perhaps TRBD2 as D (6 bases). CDR3 length equals 16 residues. The V gene's germline CDR1 is SGHAT and CDR2 FQNNGV. The V end was cut by 0 bases, the J end by 3 bases, with 15 bases between. The DNA of the CDR3 is TGTGCCAGCAGCTTAGACGGGGGACCCCTCAACTACGAGCAGTACTTC. Its translation is CASSLDGGPLNYEQYF.

J is TRBJ2-1 and V is TRBV20-1; 13 bases align to TRBD2. CDR1 is DFQATT, CDR2 SNEGSKA, per germline (reference sequence). CDR3 length equals 15 residues. Germline trimming cut 3 bases from V and 7 bases from J; bases unmatched to any gene: 6. For the CDR3, the DNA is TGCAGTGCTAGCACTAGCGGGAGGGCCAGGAATGAGCAGTTCTTC. This sequence encodes CSASTSGRARNEQFF.

The CDR3 loop reads CASSLSGWPTDTQYF. CDR3 nucleotide sequence: TGTGCCAGCAGTTTATCTGGCTGGCCCACAGATACGCAGTATTTT. V gene TRBV27 combines with J gene TRBJ2-3; D uncertain. CDR1 is MNHEY, CDR2 SMNVEV, per germline (reference sequence). V dropped 0 bases and J dropped 2 bases, with 9 bases sitting between them. This CDR3 has 15 residues.

This rearrangement joins TRBV24-1 to TRBJ2-1, with D uncertain. The CDR3 length is 18 residues. Germline CDR1 KGHDR, CDR2 SFDVKD. The V and J ends lost 3 bases and 0 bases respectively, with 17 bases between them. The CDR3, as DNA: TGTGCCACCAGTGATACCCTGGGCACCCAAAGCTCCTACAATGAGCAGTTCTTC. It codes for CATSDTLGTQSSYNEQFF.

The gene calls are TRBV30 and TRBJ2-7; perhaps D is TRBD1 or TRBD2 (5 bases each). The CDR3 extends over 13 amino acids. Trimming cost V 2 bases and J 4 bases, with 12 bases left between them. Looked up from germline, CDR1 is GTSNPN and CDR2 is SVGIG (reference sequence). The CDR3 DNA is TGTGCCTGGAGTACCGGGACCGGATACGAGCAGTACTTC. It yields the protein CAWSTGTGYEQYF.

DNA for the CDR3: TGCAGTGTCCCCTCAGACCCTTATGGCTACACCTTC. As protein: CSVPSDPYGYTF. This chain connects TRBV20-1 to TRBJ1-2; D ambiguous. This CDR3 spans 12 amino acids. Germline V gives CDR1 DFQATT, CDR2 SNEGSKA (reference sequence). Trimming shortened V by 7 bases and J by 5 bases, and 14 bases separated the two germline ends.

The V gene is TRBV28, the J gene TRBJ2-3; 10 nucleotides match TRBD1. The trim removed 6 bases at V and 4 bases at J, leaving 13 bases unmatched. Per the germline V gene, CDR1 is MDHEN and CDR2 is SYDVKM. This CDR3 contains 17 residues. The CDR3, as DNA: TGTGCCAGCAGCGATATGACCGCCGGACAGGGGGCAGATACGCAGTATTTT. This gives the protein CASSDMTAGQGADTQYF.

The sample holds a few counts of this clonotype. This chain uses TRBV29-1 with TRBJ2-1; D uncertain. The CDR3 is 12 amino acids. Germline V gene lookup returns CDR1 SQVTM and CDR2 ANQGSEA. V lost 3 bases and J lost 6, with 9 bases in between. CDR3 protein: CSVEEVGNEQFF. DNA for the CDR3: TGCAGCGTTGAGGAAGTAGGCAATGAGCAGTTCTTC.

The chain combines TRBV20-1 with TRBJ2-4, with D possibly being TRBD2 (6 bases). The J call may be in error: the DNA end matches TRBJ2-5 better. Germline V gene lookup returns CDR1 DFQATT and CDR2 SNEGSKA (reference sequence). The CDR3 has 15 amino acids. The CDR3 loop is CSARAGGAGKETQYF. DNA of the CDR3: TGCAGTGCTAGAGCTGGCGGGGCGGGGAAAGAGACCCAGTACTTC.

The chain carries TRBV4-3 and TRBJ2-2; D call uncertain. Between the trimmed V and J ends, which lost 2 bases and 6 bases, there was a span of 13 bases. This CDR3 comprises 15 residues. The germline V gene encodes CDR1 LGHNA and CDR2 YSLEER. This CDR3 is CASSQHGRVAGELFF. The CDR3, as DNA: TGCGCCAGCAGCCAACACGGAAGGGTTGCCGGGGAGCTGTTTTTT.

The rearrangement uses TRBV29-1 and TRBJ2-1; 11 nucleotides line up with TRBD2. This CDR3 region has 15 residues. V shed 6 bases and J 4 bases; nucleotides not matched to a gene: 8. Germline values: CDR1 SQVTM, CDR2 ANQGSEA. CDR3 in amino acids: CSVSTSGRLYNEQFF. The CDR3 DNA is TGCAGCGTCTCTACTAGCGGGAGATTATACAATGAGCAGTTCTTC.

J is TRBJ1-2 and V is TRBV29-1, with no clear D. CDR3 size: 14 residues. Germline CDR1 and CDR2: SQVTM and ANQGSEA. V lost 7 bases and J 4 bases, leaving 19 bases between the germline ends. The CDR3 region is CSADPDGRRYGYTF. The CDR3 coding sequence is TGCAGCGCTGACCCCGATGGGAGACGCTATGGCTACACCTTC.

The genes are TRBV24-1 and TRBJ1-1; D gene ambiguous. The germline V gene has CDR1 KGHDR and CDR2 SFDVKD. V dropped 5 bases and J dropped 3 bases, with 9 bases sitting between them. The CDR3 has 13 amino acids. In DNA form, the CDR3 reads TGTGCCACCAGTGTTGGTCTTTACACTGAAGCTTTCTTT. Translating gives CATSVGLYTEAFF.